The present entry profiles one T cell receptor beta chain with its context. Its specificity is unknown. Produced via immunoSEQ multiplex PCR; TCRdb's table is partial and in-frame only. The top ten hold approximately 0.5% of the sample, which has over a million clones, about 84% seen once. The data were obtained in a study of shared clonotypes between healthy human individuals. The trim removed 3 bases at V and 6 bases at J, leaving 3 bases unmatched. The CDR3 runs to 14 residues. CDR1 SGHRS and CDR2 YFSETQ come from the germline V gene. General study points: It was the non-shared clonotypes that had lower generation probabilities than clonotypes shared by all four donors. On the whole, naive subsets had larger estimated richness than memory subsets had.

This sequence joins TRBV5-1 and TRBJ2-2; TRBD1 aligns across 9 bases. The clonotype comes from a man younger than 35 in good health. Some clones in this sample may be carry-over from other donors' samples. The specimen sequenced was memory CD4+ T cells from PBMCs. Subset meaning: CD45RA-negative fraction. CDR3 amino acids: CASSYRDRAGELFF. The CDR3 nucleotides read TGCGCCAGCAGCTATCGGGACAGGGCCGGGGAGCTGTTTTTT.